These 16 T cell receptor beta chains came from one sample sequenced in a study of Graves' ophthalmopathy and Graves' hyperthyroidism. Using RNA transcripts, the TCR beta CDR3 regions were amplified. An initial RT-PCR round employing HTBI primers preceded a second-round multiplex PCR. A single record per CDR3 protein comes from TCRdb applying MiXCR to the multiplex PCR reads. The table includes roughly 480,000 distinct CDR3 sequences, around an eighth detected once. The sequenced sample was blood. The source of these receptors is a woman between 25 and 40 years old with Graves' ophthalmopathy.

This clonotype was recorded a few times. This chain connects TRBV4-1 to TRBJ1-5; unclear D gene. The CDR3 is 13 residues long. V shed 0 bases and J shed 9 bases, with 9 bases lying between them. The germline CDR1 and CDR2 sequences are MGHRA and YSYEKL. CDR3 nucleotide sequence: TGCGCCAGCAGCCAAGATCCGGAGCGGCCCCAGCATTTT. As protein: CASSQDPERPQHF.

This clonotype was counted many times. V usage is TRBV12-3 or TRBV12-4 and J usage is TRBJ1-1; D is unclear. CDR3 size: 15 residues. Trimming removed 8 bases from V and 3 bases from J, with 19 bases in between. In nucleotides, the CDR3 is TGTGCCAGCTCCTTTCGGGCGATGAGGCACACTGAAGCTTTCTTT. This gives the protein CASSFRAMRHTEAFF.

This clonotype was detected many times. The chain employs TRBV27 and TRBJ2-7; 7 bases map to TRBD1. The germline CDR1 and CDR2 sequences are MNHEY and SMNVEV (reference sequence). Trimming removed 4 bases from V and 1 base from J; junction bases left unmatched: 7. This CDR3 contains 15 residues. For the CDR3, the DNA is TGTGCCAGCAGTTCCCCCGACAGGGTTTCCTACGAGCAGTACTTC. Amino acid sequence: CASSSPDRVSYEQYF.

This clonotype was counted many times. The genes are TRBV28 and TRBJ2-7, with a tentative D call TRBD2 (6 bases). The CDR3 totals 13 residues. Germline V CDR1 and CDR2: MDHEN, SYDVKM. Trimming removed 8 bases at V and 2 bases at J, with 13 bases between. In nucleotides, the CDR3 is TGTGCCAGCCGGTGGAGGGGTCCCTACGAGCAGTACTTC. Translating it yields CASRWRGPYEQYF.

The sample holds many counts of this clonotype. V and J are TRBV28 and TRBJ1-3; D is undetermined. With 1 base removed from V and 6 bases from J, the gap between germline ends came to 7 bases. The germline V gene has CDR1 MDHEN and CDR2 SYDVKM. CDR3 size: 13 residues. CDR3 DNA sequence: TGTGCCAGCAGTTTATTTGCCCAAAACACCATATATTTT. Its translation: CASSLFAQNTIYF. Based on the CDR3 plus reference TRBV28 and TRBJ1-3, the full variable domain is DVKVTQSSRYLVKRTGEKVFLECVQDMDHENMFWYRQDPGLGLRLIYFSYDVKMKEKGDIPEGYSVSREKKERFSLILESASTNQTSMYLCASSLFAQNTIYFGEGSWLTVV.

Note on this clonotype: A clone one base away is much larger, so this may be a read error. CDR3 DNA: TGCGCCAGCAGCCAAGGCTTATCGCGGCTAGCGGGACACGAGCAGTGCTTC. Residues: CASSQGLSRLAGHEQCF. The chain recombines TRBV4-1 with TRBJ2-7; TRBD2 matches at 9 bases. CDR3 size: 17 residues. From germline, CDR1 is MGHRA and CDR2 YSYEKL.

This clonotype was detected ten times or more. The chain recombines TRBV6-5 with TRBJ1-1, with D uncertain. The CDR3 sequence is 15 residues long. The V and J ends lost 0 bases and 3 bases respectively, with 11 bases between them. In germline, CDR1 is MNHEY, CDR2 SVGAGI. The CDR3 is CASSYSSAVYTEAFF. The CDR3 coding sequence is TGTGCCAGCAGTTACTCGAGTGCAGTCTACACTGAAGCTTTCTTT.

V is TRBV29-1 and J is TRBJ1-1; D gene uncertain. Per germline, CDR1 SQVTM and CDR2 ANQGSEA. CDR3 length equals 13 residues. V was cut by 1 base and J by 5 bases, with 11 bases left in between. The CDR3 loop reads CSVEGPLQTEAFF. Here the CDR3 DNA reads TGCAGCGTTGAAGGGCCACTCCAGACTGAAGCTTTCTTT.

This clonotype was seen many times. The chain uses TRBV12-3 or TRBV12-4 and TRBJ1-2; D call uncertain. The V end lost 6 bases, the J end lost 5 bases, and 10 bases lay between the germline ends. CDR3 length: 12 residues. The DNA of the CDR3 is TGTGCCAGCAGCCTCAGGAAGTATGGCTACACCTTC. Amino acid sequence: CASSLRKYGYTF.

As for this clonotype: Given a much more abundant clone one base away, this may be a read error. The rearrangement uses TRBV28 and TRBJ2-5; 8 bases line up with TRBD1. The germline gives CDR1 MDHEN, CDR2 SYDVKM. This CDR3 spans 14 amino acids. CDR3 in amino acids: CVSSTDRVGETQYF. CDR3 coding DNA: TGTGTCAGCAGTACGGACAGGGTGGGGGAGACCCAGTACTTC.

This clonotype was seen ten or more times. The rearrangement links TRBV12-5 to TRBJ2-2, with D possibly matching TRBD1 (6 bases). This CDR3 contains 13 residues. V was trimmed by 6 bases and J by 5 bases, leaving 10 bases between them. CDR1 is LGHNT, CDR2 FRNRAP, per germline. The CDR3 sequence: CASGGQSTGELFF. The CDR3 bases are TGTGCTAGTGGCGGACAGTCAACCGGGGAGCTGTTTTTT. Together with reference TRBV12-5 and TRBJ2-2, the CDR3 gives the full variable domain: DARVTQTPRHKVTEMGQEVTMRCQPILGHNTVFWYRQTMMQGLELLAYFRNRAPLDDSGMPKDRFSAEMPDATLATLKIQPSEPRDSAVYFCASGGQSTGELFFGEGSRLTVL.

This clonotype was observed at least ten times. This chain links TRBV6-5 with TRBJ2-7; 7 nucleotides line up with TRBD2. This CDR3 contains 14 residues. The ends lost 4 bases at V and 2 bases at J; junction bases unmatched: 5. Germline CDR1 and CDR2: MNHEY and SVGAGI. CDR3: CASSSYGLAYEQYF. The CDR3 bases are TGTGCCAGCAGTTCCTACGGACTAGCCTACGAGCAGTACTTC.

The sample holds many counts of this clonotype. The rearrangement joins TRBV18 to TRBJ1-3; no clear D. CDR3 length: 15 residues. Per the germline V gene, CDR1 is KGHSH and CDR2 is LQKENI. V dropped 4 bases and J dropped 0 bases, with 10 bases sitting between them. The CDR3 bases are TGTGCCAGCTCACAGGACTCGACCTCTGGAAACACCATATATTTT. Its translation: CASSQDSTSGNTIYF. The full variable domain, with the rest looked up from reference TRBV18 and TRBJ1-3, is NAGVMQNPRHLVRRRGQEARLRCSPMKGHSHVYWYRQLPEEGLKFMVYLQKENIIDESGMPKERFSAEFPKEGPSILRIQQVVRGDSAAYFCASSQDSTSGNTIYFGEGSWLTVV.

About this clonotype itself: A junction end diverges from the germline sequence, so it may reflect a read error. The rearrangement links TRBV16 to TRBJ1-5; D remains ambiguous. The CDR3 is 15 residues long. From germline, CDR1 is KGHSY and CDR2 FQNENV. The CDR3 DNA is TGTGCCAGCAGCCAACTGCCCTTAGGGCGTCAGCCTCAGCATTTT. This sequence encodes CASSQLPLGRQPQHF.

For the CDR3, the DNA is TGTGCCACCAAAATTGAGAACACTGAAGCTTTCTTT. This codes for CATKIENTEAFF. The rearrangement joins TRBV10-3 to TRBJ1-1; D call uncertain. V shed 10 bases and J shed 1 base, with 10 bases lying between them. The CDR3 loop spans 12 amino acids. The germline CDR1 and CDR2 sequences are ENHRY and SYGVKD.

The table lists this clonotype with many counts. The J gene is TRBJ1-6, the V gene TRBV4-1, with a possible D match to TRBD1 (6 bases). The CDR3 consists of 14 residues. Between the trimmed V and J ends, which lost 3 bases and 10 bases, there was a span of 13 bases. Germline V gene lookup returns CDR1 MGHRA and CDR2 YSYEKL. The CDR3 DNA reads TGCGCCAGCAGCCATTTACAGGGAGAATCACCCCTCCACTTT. It encodes CASSHLQGESPLHF.